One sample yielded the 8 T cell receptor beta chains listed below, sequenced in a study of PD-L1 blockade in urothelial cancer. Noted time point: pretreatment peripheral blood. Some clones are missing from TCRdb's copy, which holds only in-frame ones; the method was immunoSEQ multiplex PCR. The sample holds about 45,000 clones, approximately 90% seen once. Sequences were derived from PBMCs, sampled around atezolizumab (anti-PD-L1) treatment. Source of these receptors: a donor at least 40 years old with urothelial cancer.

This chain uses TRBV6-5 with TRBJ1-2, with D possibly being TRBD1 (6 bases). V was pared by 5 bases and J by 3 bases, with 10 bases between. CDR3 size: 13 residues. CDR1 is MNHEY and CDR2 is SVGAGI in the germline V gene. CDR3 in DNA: TGTGCCAGCAGTCAGGGGACGGACTATGGCTACACCTTC. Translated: CASSQGTDYGYTF.

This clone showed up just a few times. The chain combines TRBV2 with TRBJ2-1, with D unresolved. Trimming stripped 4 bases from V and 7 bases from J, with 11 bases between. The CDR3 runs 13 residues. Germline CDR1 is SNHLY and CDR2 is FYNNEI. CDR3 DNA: TGTGCCAGCAGTGGCCCAGGTGGGAATGAGCAGTTCTTC. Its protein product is CASSGPGGNEQFF.

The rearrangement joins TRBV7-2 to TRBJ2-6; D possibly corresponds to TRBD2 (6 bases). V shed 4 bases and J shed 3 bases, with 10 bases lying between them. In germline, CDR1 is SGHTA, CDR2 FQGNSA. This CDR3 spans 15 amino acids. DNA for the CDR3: TGTGCCAGCAGCTCTCAGGGAGGTGGGGCCAACGTCCTGACTTTC. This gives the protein CASSSQGGGANVLTF.

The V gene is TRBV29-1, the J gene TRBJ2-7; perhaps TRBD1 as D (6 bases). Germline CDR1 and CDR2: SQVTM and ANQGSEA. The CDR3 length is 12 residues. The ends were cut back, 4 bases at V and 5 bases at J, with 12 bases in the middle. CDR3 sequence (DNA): TGCAGCGTTGGCAGGGGCCGTCACGAGCAGTACTTC. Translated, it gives CSVGRGRHEQYF.

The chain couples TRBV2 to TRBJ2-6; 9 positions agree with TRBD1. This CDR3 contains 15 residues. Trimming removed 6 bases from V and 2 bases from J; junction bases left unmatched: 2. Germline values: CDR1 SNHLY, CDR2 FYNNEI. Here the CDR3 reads CASSRTGAGANVLTF. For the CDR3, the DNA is TGTGCCAGCAGCCGGACAGGGGCTGGGGCCAACGTCCTGACTTTC.

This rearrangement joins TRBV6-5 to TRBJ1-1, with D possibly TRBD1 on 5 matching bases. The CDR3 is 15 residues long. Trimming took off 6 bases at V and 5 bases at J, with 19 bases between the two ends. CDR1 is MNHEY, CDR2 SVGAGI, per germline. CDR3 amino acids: CASSRTQGRSTEAFF. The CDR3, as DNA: TGTGCCAGCAGCCGAACCCAGGGCAGGTCGACTGAAGCTTTCTTT.

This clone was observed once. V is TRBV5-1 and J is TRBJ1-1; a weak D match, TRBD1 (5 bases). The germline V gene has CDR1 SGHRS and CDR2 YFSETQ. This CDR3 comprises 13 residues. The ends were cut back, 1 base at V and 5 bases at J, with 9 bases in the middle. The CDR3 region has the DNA TGCGCCAGCAGCTTGTGGGGGAGGACTGAAGCTTTCTTT. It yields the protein CASSLWGRTEAFF.

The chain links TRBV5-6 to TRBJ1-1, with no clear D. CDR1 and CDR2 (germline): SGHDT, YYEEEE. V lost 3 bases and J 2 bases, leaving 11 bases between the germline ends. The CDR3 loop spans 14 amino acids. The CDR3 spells CASSSFWANTEAFF. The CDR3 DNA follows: TGTGCCAGCAGCTCCTTTTGGGCAAACACTGAAGCTTTCTTT.